This T cell receptor (beta chain) originates from a study of T-cell reconstitution after alpha-beta-depleted transplantation in children. CDR3 length: 13 residues. Germline values: CDR1 DFQATT, CDR2 SNEGSKA (reference sequence). V was pared by 5 bases and J by 7 bases, with 17 bases between. During its preparation, the TCRbeta library received unique molecular identifiers. TCRdb reanalysed the PCR reads using MiXCR and keeps one entry per CDR3 protein. The table includes a few hundred thousand distinct CDR3 sequences, about an eighth detected once. Sample: PBMCs, taken from the stem cell graft. The clonotype comes from a human donor who donated a stem cell graft to a child with Fanconi anemia. The chain carries TRBV20-1 and TRBJ2-5, with D perhaps TRBD1 (5 bases). For the CDR3, the DNA is TGCAGTGCTGTTGGGGTACAGGATTGGACCCAGTACTTC. Translating it yields CSAVGVQDWTQYF.